This T cell receptor (beta chain) was obtained from a study of blood T cell repertoires in COVID-19. Overall study context: The samples span acute and convalescent COVID-19 from the United States, Italy and Spain.

The method was immunoSEQ multiplex PCR; TCRdb's version includes in-frame clones alone and lacks a portion of them. The data contain 250,000 to 300,000 clones, approximately 85% of them singletons. Enrolled through a virtual design, the participants were between 18 and 89 years of age and came from approximately 25 US areas. Recovered status in Cohort 3 required two negative PCRs, clearance, or symptom resolution. CDR3 size: 15 residues. The germline gives CDR1 MNHEY, CDR2 SMNVEV (reference sequence). V lost 6 bases, J lost 6 bases, and 20 bases lay in between. The sequence was obtained from a woman aged 50 to 65 who had recovered from COVID-19. Sequenced material: PBMCs or T cells enriched from blood (not recorded which). The V call is TRBV27, the J call TRBJ1-2, with D possibly matching TRBD1 (6 bases). CDR3 in amino acids: CASRPRGGPAHGYTF. CDR3 DNA: TGTGCCAGCAGGCCCCGAGGGGGTCCCGCCCATGGCTACACCTTC.